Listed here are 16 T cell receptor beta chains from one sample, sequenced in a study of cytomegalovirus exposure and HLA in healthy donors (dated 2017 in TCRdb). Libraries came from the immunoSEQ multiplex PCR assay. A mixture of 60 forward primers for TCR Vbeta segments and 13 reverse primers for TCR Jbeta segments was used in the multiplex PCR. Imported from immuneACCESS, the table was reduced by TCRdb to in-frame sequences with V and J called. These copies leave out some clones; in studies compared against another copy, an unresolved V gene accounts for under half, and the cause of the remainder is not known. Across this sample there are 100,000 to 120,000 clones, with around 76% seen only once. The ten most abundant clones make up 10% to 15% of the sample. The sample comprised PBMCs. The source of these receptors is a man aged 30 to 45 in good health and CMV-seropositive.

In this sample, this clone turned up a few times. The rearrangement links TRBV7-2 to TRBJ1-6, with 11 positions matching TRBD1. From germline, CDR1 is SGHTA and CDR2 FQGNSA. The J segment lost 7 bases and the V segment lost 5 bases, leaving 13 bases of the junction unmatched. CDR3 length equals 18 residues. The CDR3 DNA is TGTGCCAGCAGCCAAACGGGCGGGACAGGGGGTACGAATTCACCCCTCCACTTT. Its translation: CASSQTGGTGGTNSPLHF.

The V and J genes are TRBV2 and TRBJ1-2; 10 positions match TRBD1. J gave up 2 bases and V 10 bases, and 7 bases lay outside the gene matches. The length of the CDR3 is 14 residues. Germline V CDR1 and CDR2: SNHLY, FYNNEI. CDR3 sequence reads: CATEGGQGNYGYTF. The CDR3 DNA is TGTGCCACGGAGGGGGGACAGGGGAACTATGGCTACACCTTC.

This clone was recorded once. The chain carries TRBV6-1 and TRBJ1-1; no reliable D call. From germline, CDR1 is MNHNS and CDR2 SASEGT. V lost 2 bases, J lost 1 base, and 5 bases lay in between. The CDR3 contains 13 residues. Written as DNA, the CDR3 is TGTGCCAGCAGTGAATTCTCGAACACTGAAGCTTTCTTT. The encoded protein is CASSEFSNTEAFF.

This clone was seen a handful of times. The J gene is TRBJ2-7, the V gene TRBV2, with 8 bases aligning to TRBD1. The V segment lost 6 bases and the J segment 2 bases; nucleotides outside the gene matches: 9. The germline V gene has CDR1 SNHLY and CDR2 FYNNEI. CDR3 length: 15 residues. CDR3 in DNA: TGTGCCAGCAGCTTGGGGGACAGGCGACCCTACGAGCAGTACTTC. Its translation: CASSLGDRRPYEQYF.

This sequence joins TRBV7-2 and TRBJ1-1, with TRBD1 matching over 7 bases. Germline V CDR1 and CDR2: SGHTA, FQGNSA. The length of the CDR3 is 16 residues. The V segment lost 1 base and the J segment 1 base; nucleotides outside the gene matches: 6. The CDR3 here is CASSLVSRTGNTEAFF. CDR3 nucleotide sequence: TGTGCCAGCAGCTTAGTCTCAAGGACAGGGAACACTGAAGCTTTCTTT.

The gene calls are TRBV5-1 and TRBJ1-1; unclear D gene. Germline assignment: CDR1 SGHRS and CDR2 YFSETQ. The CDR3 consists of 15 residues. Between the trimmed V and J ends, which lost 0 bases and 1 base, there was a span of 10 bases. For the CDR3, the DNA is TGCGCCAGCAGCTTGGAACGGCCAGGGAACACTGAAGCTTTCTTT. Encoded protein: CASSLERPGNTEAFF.

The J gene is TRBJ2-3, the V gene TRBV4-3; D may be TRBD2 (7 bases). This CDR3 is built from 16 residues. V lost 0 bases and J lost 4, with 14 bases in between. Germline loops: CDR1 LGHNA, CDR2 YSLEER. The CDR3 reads CASSQDRRGGADTQYF. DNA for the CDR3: TGCGCCAGCAGCCAAGATAGGAGGGGGGGCGCAGATACGCAGTATTTT.

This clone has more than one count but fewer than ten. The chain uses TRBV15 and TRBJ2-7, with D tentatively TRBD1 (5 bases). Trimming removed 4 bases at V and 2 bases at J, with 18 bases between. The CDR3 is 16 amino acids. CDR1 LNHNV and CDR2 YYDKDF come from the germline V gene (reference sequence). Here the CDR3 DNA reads TGTGCCACCAGCATACTTAGTACGACAGCGCCCTACGAGCAGTACTTC. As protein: CATSILSTTAPYEQYF.

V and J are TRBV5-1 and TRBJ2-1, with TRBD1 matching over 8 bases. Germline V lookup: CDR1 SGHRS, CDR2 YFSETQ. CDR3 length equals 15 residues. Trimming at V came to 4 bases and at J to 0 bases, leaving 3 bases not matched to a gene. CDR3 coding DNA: TGCGCCAGCAGCAACAGGGGGGACTCCTACAATGAGCAGTTCTTC. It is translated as CASSNRGDSYNEQFF.

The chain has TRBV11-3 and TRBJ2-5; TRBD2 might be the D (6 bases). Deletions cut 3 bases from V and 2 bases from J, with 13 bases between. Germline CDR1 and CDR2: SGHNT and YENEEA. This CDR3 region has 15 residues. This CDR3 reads CASSLGGGGQETQYF. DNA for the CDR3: TGTGCCAGCAGCTTGGGGGGAGGTGGGCAAGAGACCCAGTACTTC.

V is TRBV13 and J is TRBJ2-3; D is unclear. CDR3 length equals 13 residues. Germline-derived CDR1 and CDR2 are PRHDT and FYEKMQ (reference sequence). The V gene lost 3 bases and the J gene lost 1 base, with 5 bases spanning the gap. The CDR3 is CASSLGRTDTQYF. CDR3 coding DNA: TGTGCCAGCAGCTTGGGCCGCACAGATACGCAGTATTTT. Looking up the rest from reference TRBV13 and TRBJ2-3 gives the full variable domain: AAGVIQSPRHLIKEKRETATLKCYPIPRHDTVYWYQQGPGQDPQFLISFYEKMQSDKGSIPDRFSAQQFSDYHSELNMSSLELGDSALYFCASSLGRTDTQYFGPGTRLTVL.

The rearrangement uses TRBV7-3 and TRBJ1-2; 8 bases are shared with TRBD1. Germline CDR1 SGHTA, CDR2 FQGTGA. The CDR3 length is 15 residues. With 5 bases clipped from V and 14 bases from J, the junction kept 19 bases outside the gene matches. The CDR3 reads CASSPNEDRVSGITF. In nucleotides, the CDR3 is TGTGCCAGCAGCCCCAACGAGGACAGGGTCAGTGGGATAACCTTC.

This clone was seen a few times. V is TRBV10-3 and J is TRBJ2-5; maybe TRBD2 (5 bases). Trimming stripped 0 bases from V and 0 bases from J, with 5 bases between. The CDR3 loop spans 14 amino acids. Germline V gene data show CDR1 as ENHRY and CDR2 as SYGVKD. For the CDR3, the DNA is TGTGCCATCAGTGAGTCGGGAGACCAAGAGACCCAGTACTTC. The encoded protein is CAISESGDQETQYF.

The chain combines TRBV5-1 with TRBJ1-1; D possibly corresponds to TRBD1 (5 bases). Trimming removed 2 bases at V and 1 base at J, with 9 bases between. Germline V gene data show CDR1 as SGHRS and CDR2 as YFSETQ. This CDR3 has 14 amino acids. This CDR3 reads CASSFGTGNTEAFF. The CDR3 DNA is TGCGCCAGCAGCTTTGGTACAGGGAACACTGAAGCTTTCTTT.

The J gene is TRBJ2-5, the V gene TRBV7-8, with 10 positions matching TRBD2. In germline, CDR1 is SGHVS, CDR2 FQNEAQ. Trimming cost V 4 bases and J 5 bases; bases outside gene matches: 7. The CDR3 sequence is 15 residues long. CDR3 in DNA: TGTGCCAGCAGCTCCTCACAACTAGCGGGGGAGACCCAGTACTTC. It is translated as CASSSSQLAGETQYF.

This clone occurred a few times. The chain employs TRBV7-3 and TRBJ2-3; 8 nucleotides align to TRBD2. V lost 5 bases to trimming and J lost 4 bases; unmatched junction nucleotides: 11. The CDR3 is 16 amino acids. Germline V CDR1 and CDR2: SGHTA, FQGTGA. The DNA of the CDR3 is TGTGCCAGCAGCCCCCACTTGGACGGGGGGGCAGATACGCAGTATTTT. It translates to CASSPHLDGGADTQYF.